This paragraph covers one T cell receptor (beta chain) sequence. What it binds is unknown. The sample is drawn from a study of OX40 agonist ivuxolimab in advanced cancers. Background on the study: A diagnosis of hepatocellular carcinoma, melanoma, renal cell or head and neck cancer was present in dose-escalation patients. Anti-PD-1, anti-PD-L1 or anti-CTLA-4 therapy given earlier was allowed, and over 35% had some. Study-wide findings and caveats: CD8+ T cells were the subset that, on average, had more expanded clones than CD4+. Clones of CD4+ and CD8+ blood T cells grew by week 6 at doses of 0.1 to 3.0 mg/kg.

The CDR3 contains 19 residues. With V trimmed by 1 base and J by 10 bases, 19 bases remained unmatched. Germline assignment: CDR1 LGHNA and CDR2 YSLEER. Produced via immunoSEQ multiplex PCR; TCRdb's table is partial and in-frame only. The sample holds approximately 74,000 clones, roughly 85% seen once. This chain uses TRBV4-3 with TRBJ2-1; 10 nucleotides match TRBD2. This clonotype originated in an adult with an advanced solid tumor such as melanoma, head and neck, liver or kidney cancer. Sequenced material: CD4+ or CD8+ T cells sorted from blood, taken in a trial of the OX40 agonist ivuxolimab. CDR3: CASSQGFSGRALPNPEQFF. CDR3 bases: TGCGCCAGCAGCCAAGGGTTCAGCGGGAGGGCCTTACCGAATCCCGAGCAGTTCTTC.